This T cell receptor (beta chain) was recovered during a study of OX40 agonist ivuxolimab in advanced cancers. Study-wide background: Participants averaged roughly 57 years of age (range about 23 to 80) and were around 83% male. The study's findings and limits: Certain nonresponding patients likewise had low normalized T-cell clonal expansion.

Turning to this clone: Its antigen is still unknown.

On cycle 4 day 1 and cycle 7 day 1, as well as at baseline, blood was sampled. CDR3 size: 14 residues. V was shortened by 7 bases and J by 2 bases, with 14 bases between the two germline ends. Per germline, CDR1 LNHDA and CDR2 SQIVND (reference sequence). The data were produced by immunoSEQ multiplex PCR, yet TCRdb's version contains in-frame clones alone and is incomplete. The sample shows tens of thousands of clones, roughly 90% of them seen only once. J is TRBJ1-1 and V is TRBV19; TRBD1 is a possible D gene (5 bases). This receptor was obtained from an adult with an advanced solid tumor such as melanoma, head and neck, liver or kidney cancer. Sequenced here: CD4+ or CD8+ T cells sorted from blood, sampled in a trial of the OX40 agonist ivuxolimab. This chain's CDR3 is CASMPWGDNTEAFF. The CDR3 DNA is TGTGCCAGTATGCCCTGGGGGGACAACACTGAAGCTTTCTTT.